Judged by abundance, the clone carrying this TCR beta chain is medium-sized (0.01 to 0.1%). The target antigen is unknown. This beta chain turned up in a library designed for alpha chains; as an off-target read, its abundance says little. TCRdb re-called the 5' RACE reads through MiXCR, storing one row per CDR3 protein. The sample carries some 2,500 distinct CDR3 sequences, roughly 5% recorded once. The data are from a study of spatial heterogeneity in lung cancer. Study as a whole: The study found that TCR transcript counts in tumor regions correlated strongly with a matched bulk RNA-seq T cell module score.

This CDR3 has 14 residues. Trimming removed 5 bases from V and 6 bases from J, with 19 bases in between. CDR1 and CDR2 (germline): DFQATT, SNEGSKA (reference sequence). Time point given: sample taken at primary tumor resection. The donors comprised approximately 75 untreated early-stage non-small cell lung cancer patients. Study results and caveats: Expanded alpha and beta TCR counts within tumors tracked tumor mutation counts.

The material sequenced was lung tumor tissue, taken at surgery. The chain employs TRBV20-1 and TRBJ1-2; perhaps TRBD1 as D (6 bases). This clonotype originated in a male donor with early-stage non-small cell lung cancer. The CDR3 spells CSALLGAGENGYTF. CDR3 bases: TGCAGTGCTCTCCTTGGGGCAGGGGAGAATGGCTACACCTTC.